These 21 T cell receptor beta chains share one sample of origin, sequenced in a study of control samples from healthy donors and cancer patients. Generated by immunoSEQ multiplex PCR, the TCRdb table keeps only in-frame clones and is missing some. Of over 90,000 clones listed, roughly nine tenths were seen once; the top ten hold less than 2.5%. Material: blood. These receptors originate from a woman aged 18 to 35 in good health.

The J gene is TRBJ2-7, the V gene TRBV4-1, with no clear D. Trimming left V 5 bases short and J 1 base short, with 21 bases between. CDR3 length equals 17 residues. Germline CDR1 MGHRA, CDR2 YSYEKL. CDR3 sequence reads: CASSSRLTSLGSYEQYF. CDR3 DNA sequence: TGCGCCAGCAGCTCCCGACTCACTTCCCTTGGATCCTACGAGCAGTACTTC.

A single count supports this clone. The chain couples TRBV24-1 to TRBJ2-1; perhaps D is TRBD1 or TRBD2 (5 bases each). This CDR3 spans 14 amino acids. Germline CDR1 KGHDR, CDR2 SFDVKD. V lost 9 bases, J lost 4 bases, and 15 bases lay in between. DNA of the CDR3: TGTGCCACCGGTGGAGCGGCAGGGTACAATGAGCAGTTCTTC. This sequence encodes CATGGAAGYNEQFF.

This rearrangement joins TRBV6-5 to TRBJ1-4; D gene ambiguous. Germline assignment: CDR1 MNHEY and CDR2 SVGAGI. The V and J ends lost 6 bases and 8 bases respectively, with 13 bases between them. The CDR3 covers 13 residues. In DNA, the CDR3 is TGTGCCAGCAGGACGGGTGCGGGAGAAAAACTGTTTTTT. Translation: CASRTGAGEKLFF.

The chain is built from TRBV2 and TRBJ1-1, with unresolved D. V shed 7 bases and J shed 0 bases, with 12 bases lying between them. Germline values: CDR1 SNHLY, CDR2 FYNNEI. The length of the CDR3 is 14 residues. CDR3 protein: CASTENNMNTEAFF. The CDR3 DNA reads TGTGCCAGCACAGAGAACAACATGAACACTGAAGCTTTCTTT.

The CDR3 is CASSLVSTSSYEQYF. The CDR3 DNA reads TGTGCCAGCAGCTTAGTTAGCACAAGCTCCTACGAGCAGTACTTC. This chain links TRBV13 with TRBJ2-7; D gene uncertain. Per germline, CDR1 PRHDT and CDR2 FYEKMQ (reference sequence). Trimming stripped 1 base from V and 0 bases from J, with 10 bases between. The CDR3 is made up of 15 amino acids.

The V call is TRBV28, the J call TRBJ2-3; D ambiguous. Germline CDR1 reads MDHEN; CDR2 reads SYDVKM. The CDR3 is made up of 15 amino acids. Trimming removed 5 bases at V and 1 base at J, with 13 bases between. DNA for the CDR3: TGTGCCAGCAGTCTCTTCCGAGCTGGCACAGATACGCAGTATTTT. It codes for CASSLFRAGTDTQYF. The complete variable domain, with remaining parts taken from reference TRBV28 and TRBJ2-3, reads DVKVTQSSRYLVKRTGEKVFLECVQDMDHENMFWYRQDPGLGLRLIYFSYDVKMKEKGDIPEGYSVSREKKERFSLILESASTNQTSMYLCASSLFRAGTDTQYFGPGTRLTVL.

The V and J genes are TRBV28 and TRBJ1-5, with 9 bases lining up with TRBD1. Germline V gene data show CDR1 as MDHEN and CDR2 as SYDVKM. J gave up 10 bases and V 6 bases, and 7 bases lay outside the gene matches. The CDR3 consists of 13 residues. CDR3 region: CASSRTGDRPQHF. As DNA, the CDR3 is TGTGCCAGCAGCCGGACAGGGGATCGTCCCCAGCATTTT.

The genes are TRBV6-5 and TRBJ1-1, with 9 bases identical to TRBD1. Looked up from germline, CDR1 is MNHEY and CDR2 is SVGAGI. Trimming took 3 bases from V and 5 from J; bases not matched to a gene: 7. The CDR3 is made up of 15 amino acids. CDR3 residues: CASSYTGGRYTEAFF. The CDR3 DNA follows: TGTGCCAGCAGTTATACAGGGGGCAGATATACTGAAGCTTTCTTT.

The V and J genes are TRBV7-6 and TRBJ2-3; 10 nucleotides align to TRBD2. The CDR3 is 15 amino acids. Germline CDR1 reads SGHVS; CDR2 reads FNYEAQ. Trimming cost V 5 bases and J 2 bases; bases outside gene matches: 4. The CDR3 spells CASSRTSGLTDTQYF. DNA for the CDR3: TGTGCCAGCAGCCGGACTAGCGGACTCACAGATACGCAGTATTTT.

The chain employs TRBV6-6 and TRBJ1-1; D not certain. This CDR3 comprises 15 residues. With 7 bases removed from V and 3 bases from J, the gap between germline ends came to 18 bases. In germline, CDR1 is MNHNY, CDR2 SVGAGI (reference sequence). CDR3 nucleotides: TGTGCCAGCAAGATGGGCCGGGTCCCCTACACTGAAGCTTTCTTT. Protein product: CASKMGRVPYTEAFF.

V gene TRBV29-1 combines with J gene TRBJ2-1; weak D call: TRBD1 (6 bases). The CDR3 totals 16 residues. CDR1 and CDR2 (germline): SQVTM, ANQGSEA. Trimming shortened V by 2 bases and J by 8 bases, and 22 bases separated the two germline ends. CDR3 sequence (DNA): TGCAGCGTTGAATTGTTGGTGGCCGGACAGTACCATGAGCAGTTCTTC. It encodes CSVELLVAGQYHEQFF.

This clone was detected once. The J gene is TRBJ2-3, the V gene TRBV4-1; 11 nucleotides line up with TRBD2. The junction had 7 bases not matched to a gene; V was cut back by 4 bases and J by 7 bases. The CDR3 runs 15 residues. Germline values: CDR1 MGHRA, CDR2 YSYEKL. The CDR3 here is CASSPLAGGPHTQYF. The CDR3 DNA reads TGCGCCAGCAGCCCCTTAGCGGGGGGGCCTCATACGCAGTATTTT.

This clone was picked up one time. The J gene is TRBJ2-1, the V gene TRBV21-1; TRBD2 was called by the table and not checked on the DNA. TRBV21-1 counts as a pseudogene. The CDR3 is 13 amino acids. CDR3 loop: CASSITTSNEQFF. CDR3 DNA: TGTGCCAGCAGCATTACTACCTCCAATGAGCAGTTCTTC.

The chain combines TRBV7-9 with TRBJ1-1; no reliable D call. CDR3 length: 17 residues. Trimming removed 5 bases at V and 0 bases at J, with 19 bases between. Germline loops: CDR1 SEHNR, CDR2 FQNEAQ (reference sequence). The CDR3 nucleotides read TGTGCCAGCAGCAGTCCCCCAGCGCGATTTTTGAACACTGAAGCTTTCTTT. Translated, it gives CASSSPPARFLNTEAFF.

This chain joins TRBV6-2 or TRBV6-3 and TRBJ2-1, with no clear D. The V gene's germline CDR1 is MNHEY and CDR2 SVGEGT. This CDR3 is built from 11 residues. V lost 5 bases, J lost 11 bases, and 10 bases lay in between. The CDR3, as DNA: TGTGCCAGCAGTGATAACTGGCAGCAGTTCTTC. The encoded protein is CASSDNWQQFF.

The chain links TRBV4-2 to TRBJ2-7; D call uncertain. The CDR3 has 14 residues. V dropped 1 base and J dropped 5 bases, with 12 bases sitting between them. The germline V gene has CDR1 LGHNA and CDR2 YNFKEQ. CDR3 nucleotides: TGTGCCAGCAGCCAAGGACGGGTCGGAGACGAGCAGTACTTC. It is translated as CASSQGRVGDEQYF.

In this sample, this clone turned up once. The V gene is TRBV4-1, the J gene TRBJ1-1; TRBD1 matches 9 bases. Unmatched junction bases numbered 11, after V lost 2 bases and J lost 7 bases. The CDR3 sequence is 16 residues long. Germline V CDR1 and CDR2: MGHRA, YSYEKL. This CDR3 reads CASSQNLRDRVIEAFF. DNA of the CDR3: TGCGCCAGCAGCCAAAATCTCCGGGACAGGGTAATTGAAGCTTTCTTT.

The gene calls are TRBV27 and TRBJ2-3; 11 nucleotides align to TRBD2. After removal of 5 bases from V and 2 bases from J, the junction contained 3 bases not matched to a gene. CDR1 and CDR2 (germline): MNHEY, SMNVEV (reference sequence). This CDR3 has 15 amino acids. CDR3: CASSPGLADTDTQYF. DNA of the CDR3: TGTGCCAGCAGTCCGGGACTAGCGGACACAGATACGCAGTATTTT.

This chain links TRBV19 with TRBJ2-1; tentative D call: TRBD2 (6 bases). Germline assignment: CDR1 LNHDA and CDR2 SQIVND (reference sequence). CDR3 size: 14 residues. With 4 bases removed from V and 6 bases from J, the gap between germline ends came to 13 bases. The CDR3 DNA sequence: TGTGCCAGTAGTACCCGCCGGGGGATCAATGAGCAGTTCTTC. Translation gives CASSTRRGINEQFF.

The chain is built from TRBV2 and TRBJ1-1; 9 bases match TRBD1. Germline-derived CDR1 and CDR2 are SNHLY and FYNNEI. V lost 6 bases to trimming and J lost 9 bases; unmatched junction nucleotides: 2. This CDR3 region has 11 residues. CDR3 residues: CASRNRGQAFF. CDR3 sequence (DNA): TGTGCCAGCAGAAACAGGGGGCAAGCTTTCTTT.

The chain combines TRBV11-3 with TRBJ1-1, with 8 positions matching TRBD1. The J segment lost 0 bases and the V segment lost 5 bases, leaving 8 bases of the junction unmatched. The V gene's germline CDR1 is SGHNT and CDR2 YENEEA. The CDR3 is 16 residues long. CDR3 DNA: TGTGCCAGCAGCCCTCGACAGGGGAAGATGAACACTGAAGCTTTCTTT. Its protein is CASSPRQGKMNTEAFF.